The source of this TCR beta chain is a study of blood T cell repertoires in COVID-19. The protocol was immunoSEQ multiplex PCR, while the TCRdb copy is restricted to in-frame clones and leaves out a portion. This table holds over 350,000 clones, approximately 91% found once. This sequence originates from a middle-aged woman who had been exposed to COVID-19. Sequenced: PBMCs or T cells enriched from blood (not recorded which).

The CDR3 here is CASSLLASGSGTGELFF. The CDR3, as DNA: TGTGCCAGCAGCTTATTGGCTAGCGGGAGCGGTACCGGGGAGCTGTTTTTT. The V and J genes are TRBV7-3 and TRBJ2-2, with 10 positions matching TRBD2. Germline V gives CDR1 SGHTA, CDR2 FQGTGA. V gave up 2 bases and J gave up 5 bases; unmatched junction bases: 8. The CDR3 is made up of 17 amino acids.